The TCR beta chain described here comes from a study of T-cell reconstitution after alpha-beta-depleted transplantation in children. The TCRbeta library was prepared with unique molecular identifiers. A single record per CDR3 protein comes from TCRdb applying MiXCR to the PCR reads. The sample has around 480,000 distinct CDR3 sequences, 30% to 35% seen once. CDR3 length equals 19 residues. The germline gives CDR1 MNHEY, CDR2 SVGEGT. The V end lost 2 bases, the J end lost 2 bases, and 22 bases lay between the germline ends. Here the sequenced sample was PBMCs from the stem cell graft donor, taken from the stem cell graft. This chain joins TRBV6-2 or TRBV6-3 and TRBJ2-1; D tentatively reads TRBD1 or TRBD2 (6 bases each). This receptor was identified in a human donor who donated a stem cell graft to a child with aplastic anemia. The DNA of the CDR3 is TGTGCCAGCAGTTACCCTAGGGGGGACACCCCTGTCACCTACAATGAGCAGTTCTTC. It is translated as CASSYPRGDTPVTYNEQFF.